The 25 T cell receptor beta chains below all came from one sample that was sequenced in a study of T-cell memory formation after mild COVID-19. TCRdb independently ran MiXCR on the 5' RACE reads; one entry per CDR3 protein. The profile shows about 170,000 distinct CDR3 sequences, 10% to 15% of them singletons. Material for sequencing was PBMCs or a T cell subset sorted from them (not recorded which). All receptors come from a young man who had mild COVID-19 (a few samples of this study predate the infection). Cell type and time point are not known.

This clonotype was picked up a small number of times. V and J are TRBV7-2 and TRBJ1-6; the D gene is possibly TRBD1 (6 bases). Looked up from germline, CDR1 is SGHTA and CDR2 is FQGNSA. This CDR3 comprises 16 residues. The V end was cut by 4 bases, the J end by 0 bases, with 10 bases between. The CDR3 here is CASSSTGASYNSPLHF. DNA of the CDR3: TGTGCCAGCAGCTCGACGGGGGCCTCCTATAATTCACCCCTCCACTTT.

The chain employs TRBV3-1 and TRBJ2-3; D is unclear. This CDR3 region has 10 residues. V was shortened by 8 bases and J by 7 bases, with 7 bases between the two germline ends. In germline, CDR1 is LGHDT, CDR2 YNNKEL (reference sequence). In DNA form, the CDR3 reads TGTGCCAGCGGTGCGAATACGCAGTATTTT. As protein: CASGANTQYF.

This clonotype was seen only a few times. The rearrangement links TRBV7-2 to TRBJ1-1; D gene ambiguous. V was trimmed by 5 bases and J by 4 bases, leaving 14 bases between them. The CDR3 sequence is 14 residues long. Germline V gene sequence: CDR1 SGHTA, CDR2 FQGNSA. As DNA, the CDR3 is TGTGCCAGCAGCCGCGGGCCGTTGAGCACTGAAGCTTTCTTT. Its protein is CASSRGPLSTEAFF. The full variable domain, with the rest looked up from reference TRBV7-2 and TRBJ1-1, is GAGVSQSPSNKVTEKGKDVELRCDPISGHTALYWYRQSLGQGLEFLIYFQGNSAPDKSGLPSDRFSAERTGGSVSTLTIQRTQQEDSAVYLCASSRGPLSTEAFFGQGTRLTVV.

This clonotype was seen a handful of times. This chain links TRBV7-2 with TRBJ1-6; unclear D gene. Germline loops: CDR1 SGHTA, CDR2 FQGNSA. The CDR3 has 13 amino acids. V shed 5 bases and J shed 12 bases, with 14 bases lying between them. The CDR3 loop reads CASSPLGVLPLHF. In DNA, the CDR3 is TGTGCCAGCAGCCCCCTCGGGGTCCTACCCCTCCACTTT.

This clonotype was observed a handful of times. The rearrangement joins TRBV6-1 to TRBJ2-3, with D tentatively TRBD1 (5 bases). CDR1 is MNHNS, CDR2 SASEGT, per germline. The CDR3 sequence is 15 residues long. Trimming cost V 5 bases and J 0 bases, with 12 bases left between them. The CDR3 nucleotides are TGTGCCAGCAGTTGGGGCATTCCTAGCACAGATACGCAGTATTTT. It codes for CASSWGIPSTDTQYF.

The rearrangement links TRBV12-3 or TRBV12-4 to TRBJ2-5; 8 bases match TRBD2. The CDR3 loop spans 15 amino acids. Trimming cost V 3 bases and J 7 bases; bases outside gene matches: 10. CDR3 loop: CASSFTRGGRGTQYF. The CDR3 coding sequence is TGTGCCAGCAGTTTTACTCGGGGGGGCCGGGGGACCCAGTACTTC.

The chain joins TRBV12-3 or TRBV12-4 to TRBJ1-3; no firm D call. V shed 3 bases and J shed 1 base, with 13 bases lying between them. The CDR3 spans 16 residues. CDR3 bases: TGTGCCAGCAGTTTCCCCAGCCAGGCGTCTGGAAACACCATATATTTT. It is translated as CASSFPSQASGNTIYF.

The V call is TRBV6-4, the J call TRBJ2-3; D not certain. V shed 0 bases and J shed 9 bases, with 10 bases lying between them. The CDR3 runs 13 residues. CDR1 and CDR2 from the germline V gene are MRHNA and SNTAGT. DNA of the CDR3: TGTGCCAGCAGTGACTCGAAGGGCAGAACGCAGTATTTT. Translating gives CASSDSKGRTQYF.

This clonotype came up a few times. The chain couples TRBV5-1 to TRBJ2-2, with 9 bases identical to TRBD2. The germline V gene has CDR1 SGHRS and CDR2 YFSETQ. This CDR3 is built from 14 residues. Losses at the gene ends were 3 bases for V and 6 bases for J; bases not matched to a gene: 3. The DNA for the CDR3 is TGCGCCAGCAGCTCGGGACTAGCCTCCGGGGAGCTGTTTTTT. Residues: CASSSGLASGELFF.

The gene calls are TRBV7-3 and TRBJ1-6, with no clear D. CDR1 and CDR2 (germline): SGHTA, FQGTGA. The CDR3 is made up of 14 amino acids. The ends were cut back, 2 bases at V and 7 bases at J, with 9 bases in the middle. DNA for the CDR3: TGTGCCAGCAGCTTAGACGGGGTCAATTCACCCCTCCACTTT. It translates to CASSLDGVNSPLHF.

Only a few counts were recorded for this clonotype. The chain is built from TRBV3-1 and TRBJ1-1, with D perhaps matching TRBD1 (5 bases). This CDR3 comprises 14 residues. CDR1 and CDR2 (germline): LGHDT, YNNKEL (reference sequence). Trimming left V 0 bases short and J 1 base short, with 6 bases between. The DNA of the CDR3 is TGTGCCAGCAGCCAAGACCAGGGGAACACTGAAGCTTTCTTT. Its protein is CASSQDQGNTEAFF.

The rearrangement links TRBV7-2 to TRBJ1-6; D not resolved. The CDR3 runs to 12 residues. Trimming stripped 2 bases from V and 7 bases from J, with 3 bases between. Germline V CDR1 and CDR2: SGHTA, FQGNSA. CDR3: CASSLQNSPLHF. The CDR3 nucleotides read TGTGCCAGCAGCTTACAGAATTCACCCCTCCACTTT.

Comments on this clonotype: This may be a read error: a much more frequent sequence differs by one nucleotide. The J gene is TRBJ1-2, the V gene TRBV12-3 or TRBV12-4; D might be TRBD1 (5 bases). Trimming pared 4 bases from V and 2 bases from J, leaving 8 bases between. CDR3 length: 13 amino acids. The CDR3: CASSWGRNYGYTF. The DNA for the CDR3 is TGTGCCAGCAGTTGGGGACGGAACTATGGCTACACCTTC.

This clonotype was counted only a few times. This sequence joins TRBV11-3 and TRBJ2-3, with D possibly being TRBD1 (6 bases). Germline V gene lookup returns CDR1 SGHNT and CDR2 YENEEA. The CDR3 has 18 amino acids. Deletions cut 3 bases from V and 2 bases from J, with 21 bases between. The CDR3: CASSLGRWGPSPTDTQYF. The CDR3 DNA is TGTGCCAGCAGCTTGGGAAGATGGGGGCCTTCTCCCACAGATACGCAGTATTTT.

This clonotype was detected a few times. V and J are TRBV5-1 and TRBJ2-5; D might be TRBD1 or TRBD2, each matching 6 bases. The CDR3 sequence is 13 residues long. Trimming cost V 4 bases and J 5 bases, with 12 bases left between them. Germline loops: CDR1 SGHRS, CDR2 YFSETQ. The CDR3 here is CASSTGAPETQYF. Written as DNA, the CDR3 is TGCGCCAGCAGCACGGGGGCCCCGGAGACCCAGTACTTC.

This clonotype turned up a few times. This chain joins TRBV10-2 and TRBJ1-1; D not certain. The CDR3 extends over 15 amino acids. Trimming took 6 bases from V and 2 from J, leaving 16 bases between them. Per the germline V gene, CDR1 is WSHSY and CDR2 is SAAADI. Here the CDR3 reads CASRSPVRYNTEAFF. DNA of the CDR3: TGCGCCAGCAGATCTCCCGTCCGGTACAACACTGAAGCTTTCTTT.

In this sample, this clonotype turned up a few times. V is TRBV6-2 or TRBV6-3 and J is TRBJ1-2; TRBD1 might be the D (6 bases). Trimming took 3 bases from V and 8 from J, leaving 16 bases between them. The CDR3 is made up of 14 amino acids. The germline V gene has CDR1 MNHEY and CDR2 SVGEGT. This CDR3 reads CASSYRRGGGGYTF. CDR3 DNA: TGTGCCAGCAGTTATCGCAGGGGCGGGGGCGGCTACACCTTC.

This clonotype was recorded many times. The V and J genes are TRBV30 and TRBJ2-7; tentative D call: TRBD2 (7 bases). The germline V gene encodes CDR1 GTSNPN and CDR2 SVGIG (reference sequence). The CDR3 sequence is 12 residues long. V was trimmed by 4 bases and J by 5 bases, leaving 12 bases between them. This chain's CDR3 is CAWNREGDEQYF. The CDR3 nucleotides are TGTGCCTGGAACAGGGAGGGCGACGAGCAGTACTTC.

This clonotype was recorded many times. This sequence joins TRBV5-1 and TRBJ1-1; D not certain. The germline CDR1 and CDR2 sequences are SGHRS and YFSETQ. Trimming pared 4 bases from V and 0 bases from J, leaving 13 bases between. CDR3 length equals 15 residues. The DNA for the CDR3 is TGCGCCAGCAGCCAAGGGAATTCCATGAACACTGAAGCTTTCTTT. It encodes CASSQGNSMNTEAFF.

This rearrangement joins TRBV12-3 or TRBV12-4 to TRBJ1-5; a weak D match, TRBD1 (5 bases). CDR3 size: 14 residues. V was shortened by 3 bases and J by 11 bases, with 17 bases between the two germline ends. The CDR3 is CASSFRDPIWAQHF. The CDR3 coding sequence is TGTGCCAGCAGTTTTAGGGACCCCATCTGGGCCCAGCATTTT.

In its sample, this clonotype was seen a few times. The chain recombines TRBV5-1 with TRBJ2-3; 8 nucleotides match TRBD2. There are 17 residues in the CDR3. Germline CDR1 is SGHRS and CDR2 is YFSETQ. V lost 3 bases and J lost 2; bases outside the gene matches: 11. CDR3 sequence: CASSSTLSGGTTDTQYF. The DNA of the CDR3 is TGCGCCAGCAGCTCGACTCTGAGCGGGGGCACCACAGATACGCAGTATTTT.

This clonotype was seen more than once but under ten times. Here the CDR3 reads CASSLAQGDEQFF. The CDR3 DNA reads TGCGCCAGCAGCTTGGCCCAGGGCGATGAGCAGTTCTTC. The chain employs TRBV5-1 and TRBJ2-1, with D tentatively TRBD1 (5 bases). Trimming took 0 bases from V and 8 from J, leaving 9 bases between them. Per the germline V gene, CDR1 is SGHRS and CDR2 is YFSETQ. The CDR3 has 13 amino acids.

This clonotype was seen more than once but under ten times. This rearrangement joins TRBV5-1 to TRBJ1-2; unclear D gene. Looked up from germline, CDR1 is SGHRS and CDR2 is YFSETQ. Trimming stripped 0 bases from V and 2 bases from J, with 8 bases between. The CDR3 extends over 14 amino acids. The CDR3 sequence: CASSLETANYGYTF. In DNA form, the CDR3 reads TGCGCCAGCAGCTTGGAAACAGCAAACTATGGCTACACCTTC. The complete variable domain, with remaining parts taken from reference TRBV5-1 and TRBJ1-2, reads KAGVTQTPRYLIKTRGQQVTLSCSPISGHRSVSWYQQTPGQGLQFLFEYFSETQRNKGNFPGRFSGRQFSNSRSEMNVSTLELGDSALYLCASSLETANYGYTFGSGTRLTVV.

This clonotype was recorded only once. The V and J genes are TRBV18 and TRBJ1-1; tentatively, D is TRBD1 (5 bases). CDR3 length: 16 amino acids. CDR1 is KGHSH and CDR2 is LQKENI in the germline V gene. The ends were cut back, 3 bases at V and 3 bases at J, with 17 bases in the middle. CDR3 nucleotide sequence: TGTGCCAGCTCACCTCCCGCGGCCGGAGGGGACACTGAAGCTTTCTTT. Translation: CASSPPAAGGDTEAFF. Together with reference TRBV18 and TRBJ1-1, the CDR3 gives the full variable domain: NAGVMQNPRHLVRRRGQEARLRCSPMKGHSHVYWYRQLPEEGLKFMVYLQKENIIDESGMPKERFSAEFPKEGPSILRIQQVVRGDSAAYFCASSPPAAGGDTEAFFGQGTRLTVV.

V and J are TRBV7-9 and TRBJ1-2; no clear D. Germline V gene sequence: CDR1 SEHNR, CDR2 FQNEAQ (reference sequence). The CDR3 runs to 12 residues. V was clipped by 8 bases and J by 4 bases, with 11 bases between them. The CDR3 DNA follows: TGTGCCAGCGATGGGCAGGCCTATGGCTACACCTTC. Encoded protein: CASDGQAYGYTF.